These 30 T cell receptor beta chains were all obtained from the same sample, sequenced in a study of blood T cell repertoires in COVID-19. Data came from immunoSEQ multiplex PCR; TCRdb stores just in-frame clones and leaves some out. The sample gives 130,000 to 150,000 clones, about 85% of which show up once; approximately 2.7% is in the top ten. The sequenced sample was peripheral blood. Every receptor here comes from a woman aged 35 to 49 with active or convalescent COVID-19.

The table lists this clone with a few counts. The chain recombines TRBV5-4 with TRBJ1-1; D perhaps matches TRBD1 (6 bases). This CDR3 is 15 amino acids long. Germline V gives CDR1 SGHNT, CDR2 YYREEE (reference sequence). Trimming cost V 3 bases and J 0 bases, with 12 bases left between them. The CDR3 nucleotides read TGTGCCAGCAGCTCAAGGGACAAGCTGAACACTGAAGCTTTCTTT. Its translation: CASSSRDKLNTEAFF.

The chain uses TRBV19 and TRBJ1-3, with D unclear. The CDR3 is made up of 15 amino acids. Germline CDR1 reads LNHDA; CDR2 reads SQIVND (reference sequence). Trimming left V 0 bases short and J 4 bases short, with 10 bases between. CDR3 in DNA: TGTGCCAGTAGTATAGATCCAGGATGGGGAAACACCATATATTTT. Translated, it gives CASSIDPGWGNTIYF.

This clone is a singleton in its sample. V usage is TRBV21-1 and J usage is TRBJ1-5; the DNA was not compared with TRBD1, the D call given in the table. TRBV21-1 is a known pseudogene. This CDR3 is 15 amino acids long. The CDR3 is CASSKGQGRDQPQHF. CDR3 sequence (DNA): TGTGCCAGCAGCAAAGGACAGGGGAGGGATCAGCCCCAGCATTTT.

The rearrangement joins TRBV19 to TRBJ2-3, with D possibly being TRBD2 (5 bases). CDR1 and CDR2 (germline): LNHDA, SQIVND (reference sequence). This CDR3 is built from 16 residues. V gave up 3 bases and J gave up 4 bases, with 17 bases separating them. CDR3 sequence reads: CASSIGVQRSPDTQYF. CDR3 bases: TGTGCCAGTAGTATCGGGGTCCAGCGTAGCCCAGATACGCAGTATTTT.

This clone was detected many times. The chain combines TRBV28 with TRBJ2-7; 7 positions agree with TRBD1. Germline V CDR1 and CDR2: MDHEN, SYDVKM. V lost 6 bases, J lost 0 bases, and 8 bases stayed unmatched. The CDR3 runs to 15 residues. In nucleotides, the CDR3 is TGTGCCAGCAGGGGACAGACACCTAGCTCCTACGAGCAGTACTTC. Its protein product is CASRGQTPSSYEQYF.

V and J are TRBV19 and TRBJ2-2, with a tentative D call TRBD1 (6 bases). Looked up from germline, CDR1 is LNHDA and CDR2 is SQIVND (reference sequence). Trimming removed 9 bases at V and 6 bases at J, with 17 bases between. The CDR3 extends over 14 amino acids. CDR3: CASNLAGASGELFF. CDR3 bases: TGTGCCAGCAATCTGGCAGGGGCCTCCGGGGAGCTGTTTTTT.

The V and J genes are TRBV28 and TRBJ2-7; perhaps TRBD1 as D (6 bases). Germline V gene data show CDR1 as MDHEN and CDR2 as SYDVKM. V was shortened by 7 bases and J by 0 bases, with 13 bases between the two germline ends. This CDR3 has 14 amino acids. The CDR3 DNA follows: TGTGCCAGCAACAAAAAGACAGGCTCCTACGAGCAGTACTTC. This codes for CASNKKTGSYEQYF.

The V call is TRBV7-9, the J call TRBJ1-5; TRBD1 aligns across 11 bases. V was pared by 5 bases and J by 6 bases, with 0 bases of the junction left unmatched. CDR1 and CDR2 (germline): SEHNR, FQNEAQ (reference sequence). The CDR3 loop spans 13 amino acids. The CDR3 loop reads CASSGTGGQPQHF. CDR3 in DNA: TGTGCCAGCAGCGGGACAGGGGGTCAGCCCCAGCATTTT. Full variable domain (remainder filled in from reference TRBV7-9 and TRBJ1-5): DTGVSQNPRHKITKRGQNVTFRCDPISEHNRLYWYRQTLGQGPEFLTYFQNEAQLEKSRLLSDRFSAERPKGSFSTLEIQRTEQGDSAMYLCASSGTGGQPQHFGDGTRLSIL.

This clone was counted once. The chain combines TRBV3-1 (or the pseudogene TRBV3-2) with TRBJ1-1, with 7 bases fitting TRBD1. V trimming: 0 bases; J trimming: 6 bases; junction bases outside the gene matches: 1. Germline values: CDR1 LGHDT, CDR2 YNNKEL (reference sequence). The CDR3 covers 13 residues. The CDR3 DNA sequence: TGTGCCAGCAGCCAAGACGACAGGGCTGAAGCTTTCTTT. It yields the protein CASSQDDRAEAFF.

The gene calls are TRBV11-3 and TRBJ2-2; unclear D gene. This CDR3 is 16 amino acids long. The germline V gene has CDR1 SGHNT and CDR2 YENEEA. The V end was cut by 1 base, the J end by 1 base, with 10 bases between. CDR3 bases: TGTGCCAGCAGCTTAGTGTTTGCCAGGAACACCGGGGAGCTGTTTTTT. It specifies CASSLVFARNTGELFF.

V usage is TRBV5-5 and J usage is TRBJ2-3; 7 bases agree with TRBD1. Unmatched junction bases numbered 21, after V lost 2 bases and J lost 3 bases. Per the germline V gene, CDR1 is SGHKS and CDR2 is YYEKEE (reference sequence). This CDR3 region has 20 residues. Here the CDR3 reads CASSFRPDRTRSGRTDTQYF. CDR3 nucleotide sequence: TGTGCCAGCAGCTTCCGCCCGGACAGGACGCGCTCTGGTAGGACAGATACGCAGTATTTT.

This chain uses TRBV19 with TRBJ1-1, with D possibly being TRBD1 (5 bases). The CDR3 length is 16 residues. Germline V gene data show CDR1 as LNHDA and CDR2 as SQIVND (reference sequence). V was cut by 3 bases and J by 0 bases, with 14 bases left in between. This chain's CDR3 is CASSIGSARVNTEAFF. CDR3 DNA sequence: TGTGCCAGTAGTATCGGATCGGCCAGGGTGAACACTGAAGCTTTCTTT.

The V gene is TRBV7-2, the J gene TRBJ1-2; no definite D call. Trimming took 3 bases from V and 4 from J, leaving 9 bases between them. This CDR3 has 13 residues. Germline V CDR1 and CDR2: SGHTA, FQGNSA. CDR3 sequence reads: CASSLVSPYGYTF. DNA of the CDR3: TGTGCCAGCAGCTTGGTGAGCCCCTATGGCTACACCTTC.

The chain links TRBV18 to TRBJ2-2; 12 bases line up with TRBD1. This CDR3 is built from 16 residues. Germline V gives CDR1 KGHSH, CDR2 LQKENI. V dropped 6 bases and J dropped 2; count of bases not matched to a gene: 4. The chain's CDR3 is CASSLGTGGNTGELFF. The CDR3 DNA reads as TGTGCCAGCTCCCTCGGGACAGGGGGCAACACCGGGGAGCTGTTTTTT.

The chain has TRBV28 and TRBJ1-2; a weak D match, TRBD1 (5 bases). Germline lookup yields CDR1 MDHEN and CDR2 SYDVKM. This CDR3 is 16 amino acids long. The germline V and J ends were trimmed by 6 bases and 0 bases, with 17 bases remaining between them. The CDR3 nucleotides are TGTGCCAGCAGCCTAGCCCCGGGGGACGCTAACTATGGCTACACCTTC. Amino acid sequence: CASSLAPGDANYGYTF.

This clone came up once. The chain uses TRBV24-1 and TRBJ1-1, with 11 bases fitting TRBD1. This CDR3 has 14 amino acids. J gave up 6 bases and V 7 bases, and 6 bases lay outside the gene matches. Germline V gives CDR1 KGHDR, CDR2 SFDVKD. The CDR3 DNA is TGTGCCACCAGCGGGACAGGGGGTAAAGCTGAAGCTTTCTTT. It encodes CATSGTGGKAEAFF.

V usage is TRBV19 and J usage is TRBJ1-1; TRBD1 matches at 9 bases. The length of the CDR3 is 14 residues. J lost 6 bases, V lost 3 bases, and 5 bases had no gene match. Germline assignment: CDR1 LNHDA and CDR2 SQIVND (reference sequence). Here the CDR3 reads CASSIIQGAAEAFF. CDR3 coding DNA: TGTGCCAGTAGTATTATACAGGGGGCCGCTGAAGCTTTCTTT.

The chain's CDR3 is CASSLAGTGGAGNYGYTF. CDR3 DNA: TGTGCCAGCAGCTTGGCCGGGACAGGGGGCGCCGGGAACTATGGCTACACCTTC. The chain uses TRBV7-2 and TRBJ1-2, with TRBD1 matching 12 bases. The V and J ends lost 3 bases and 2 bases, in that order; junction bases with no gene match: 10. CDR1 and CDR2 from the germline V gene are SGHTA and FQGNSA. The CDR3 has 18 residues.

This CDR3 reads CASSQRGGANEKLFF. The CDR3 DNA follows: TGTGCCAGCAGCCAGAGGGGGGGGGCTAATGAAAAACTGTTTTTT. The gene calls are TRBV28 and TRBJ1-4; D may be TRBD1 (6 bases). The V and J ends lost 6 bases and 3 bases respectively, with 14 bases between them. This CDR3 is built from 15 residues. Per the germline V gene, CDR1 is MDHEN and CDR2 is SYDVKM.

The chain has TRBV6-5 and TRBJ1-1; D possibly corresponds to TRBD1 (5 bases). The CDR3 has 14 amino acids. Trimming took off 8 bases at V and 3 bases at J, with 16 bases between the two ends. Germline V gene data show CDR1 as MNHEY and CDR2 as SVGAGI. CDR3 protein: CASVGVRGHTEAFF. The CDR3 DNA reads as TGTGCCAGCGTTGGGGTAAGGGGTCACACTGAAGCTTTCTTT.

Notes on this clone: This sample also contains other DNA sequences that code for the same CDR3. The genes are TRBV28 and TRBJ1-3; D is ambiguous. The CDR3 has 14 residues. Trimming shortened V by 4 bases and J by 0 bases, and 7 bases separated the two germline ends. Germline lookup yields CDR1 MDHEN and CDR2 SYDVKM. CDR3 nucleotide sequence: TGTGCCAGCAGTTCCCCGAGCTCTGGAAACACCATATATTTT. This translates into CASSSPSSGNTIYF.

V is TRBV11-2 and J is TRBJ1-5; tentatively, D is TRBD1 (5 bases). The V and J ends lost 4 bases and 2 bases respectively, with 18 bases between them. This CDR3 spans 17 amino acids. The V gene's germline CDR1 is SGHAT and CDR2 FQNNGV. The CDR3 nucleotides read TGTGCCAGCAGCTCCACCACCGACAGAGAGGGCAATCAGCCCCAGCATTTT. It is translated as CASSSTTDREGNQPQHF.

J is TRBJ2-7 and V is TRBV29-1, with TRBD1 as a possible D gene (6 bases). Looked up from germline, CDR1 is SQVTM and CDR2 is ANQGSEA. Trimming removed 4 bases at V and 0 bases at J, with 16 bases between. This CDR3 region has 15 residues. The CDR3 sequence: CSVGAPRGSSYEQYF. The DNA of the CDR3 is TGCAGCGTTGGAGCCCCCAGGGGCAGCTCCTACGAGCAGTACTTC.

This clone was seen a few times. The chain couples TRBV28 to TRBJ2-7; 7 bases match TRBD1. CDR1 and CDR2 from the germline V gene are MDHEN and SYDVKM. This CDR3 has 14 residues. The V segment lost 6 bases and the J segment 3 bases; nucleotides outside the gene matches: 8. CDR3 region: CASSETGPNYEQYF. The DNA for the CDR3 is TGTGCCAGCAGCGAGACAGGGCCCAACTACGAGCAGTACTTC.

CDR3 DNA sequence: TGTGCCAGCAGTTATTGGGCAGACTCCTACGAGCAGTACTTC. This encodes CASSYWADSYEQYF. The rearrangement uses TRBV28 and TRBJ2-7; D not certain. The germline V gene has CDR1 MDHEN and CDR2 SYDVKM. CDR3 length equals 14 residues. The ends were cut back, 4 bases at V and 0 bases at J, with 10 bases in the middle.

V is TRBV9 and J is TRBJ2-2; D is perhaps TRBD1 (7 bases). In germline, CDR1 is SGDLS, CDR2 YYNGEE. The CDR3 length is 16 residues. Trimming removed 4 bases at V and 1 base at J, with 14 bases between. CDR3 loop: CASSRGDRLNTGELFF. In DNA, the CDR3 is TGTGCCAGCAGCAGGGGGGACAGACTGAACACCGGGGAGCTGTTTTTT. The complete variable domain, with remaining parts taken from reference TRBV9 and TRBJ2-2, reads DSGVTQTPKHLITATGQRVTLRCSPRSGDLSVYWYQQSLDQGLQFLIQYYNGEERAKGNILERFSAQQFPDLHSELNLSSLELGDSALYFCASSRGDRLNTGELFFGEGSRLTVL.

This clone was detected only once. DNA for the CDR3: TGTGCCAGCAGCTCAGACGGGACACAGAACACTGAAGCTTTCTTT. Its protein is CASSSDGTQNTEAFF. The chain is built from TRBV5-4 and TRBJ1-1, with D maybe TRBD1 (6 bases). The germline V gene has CDR1 SGHNT and CDR2 YYREEE (reference sequence). This CDR3 is 15 amino acids long. Trimming shortened V by 3 bases and J by 1 base, and 13 bases separated the two germline ends.

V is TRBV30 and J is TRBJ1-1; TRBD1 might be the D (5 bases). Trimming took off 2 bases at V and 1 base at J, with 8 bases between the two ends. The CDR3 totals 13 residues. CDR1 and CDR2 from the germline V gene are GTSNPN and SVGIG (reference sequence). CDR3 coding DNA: TGTGCCTGGAGTTCTCAGGGGAACACTGAAGCTTTCTTT. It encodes CAWSSQGNTEAFF. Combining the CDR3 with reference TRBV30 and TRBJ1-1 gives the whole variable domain SQTIHQWPATLVQPVGSPLSLECTVEGTSNPNLYWYRQAAGRGLQLLFYSVGIGQISSEVPQNLSASRPQDRQFILSSKKLLLSDSGFYLCAWSSQGNTEAFFGQGTRLTVV.

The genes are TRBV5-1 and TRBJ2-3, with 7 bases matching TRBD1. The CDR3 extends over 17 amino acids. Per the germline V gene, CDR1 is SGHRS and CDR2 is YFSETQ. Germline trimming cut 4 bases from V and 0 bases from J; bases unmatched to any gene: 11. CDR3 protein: CASSLLRTGLSTDTQYF. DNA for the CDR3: TGCGCCAGCAGCCTACTCCGGACAGGACTCAGCACAGATACGCAGTATTTT.

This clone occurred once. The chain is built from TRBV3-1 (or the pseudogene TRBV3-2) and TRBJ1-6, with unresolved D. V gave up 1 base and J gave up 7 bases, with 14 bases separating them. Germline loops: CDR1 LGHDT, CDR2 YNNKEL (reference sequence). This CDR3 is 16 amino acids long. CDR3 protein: CASSQGSGLFNSPLHF. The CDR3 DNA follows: TGTGCCAGCAGCCAAGGTTCAGGACTTTTCAATTCACCCCTCCACTTT.